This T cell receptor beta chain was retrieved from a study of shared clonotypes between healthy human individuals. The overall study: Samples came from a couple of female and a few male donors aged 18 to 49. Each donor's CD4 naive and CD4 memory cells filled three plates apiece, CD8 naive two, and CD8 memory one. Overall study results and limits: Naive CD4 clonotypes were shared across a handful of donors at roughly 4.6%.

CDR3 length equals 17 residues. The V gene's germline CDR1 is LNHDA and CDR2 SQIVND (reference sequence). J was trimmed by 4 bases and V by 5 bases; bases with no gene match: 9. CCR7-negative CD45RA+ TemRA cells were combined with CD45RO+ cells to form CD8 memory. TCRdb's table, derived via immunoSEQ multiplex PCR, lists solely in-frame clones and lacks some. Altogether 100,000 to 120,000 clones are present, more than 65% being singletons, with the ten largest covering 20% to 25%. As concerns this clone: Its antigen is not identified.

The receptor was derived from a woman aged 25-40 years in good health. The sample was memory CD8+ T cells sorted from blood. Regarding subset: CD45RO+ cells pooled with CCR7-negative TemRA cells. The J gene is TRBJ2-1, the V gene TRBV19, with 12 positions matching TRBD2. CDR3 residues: CASSQRTSGVGYNEQFF. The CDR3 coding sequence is TGTGCCAGTAGTCAAAGGACTAGCGGGGTCGGTTACAATGAGCAGTTCTTC.